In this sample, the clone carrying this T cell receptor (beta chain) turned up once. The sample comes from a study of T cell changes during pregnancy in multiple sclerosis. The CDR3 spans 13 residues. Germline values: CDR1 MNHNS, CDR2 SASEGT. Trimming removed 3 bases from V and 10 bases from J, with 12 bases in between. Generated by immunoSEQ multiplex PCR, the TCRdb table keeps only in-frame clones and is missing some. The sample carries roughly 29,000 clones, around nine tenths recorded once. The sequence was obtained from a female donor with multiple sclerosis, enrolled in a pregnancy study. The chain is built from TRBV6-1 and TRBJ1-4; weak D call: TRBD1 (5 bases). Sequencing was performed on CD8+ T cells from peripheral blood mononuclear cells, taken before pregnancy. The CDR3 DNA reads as TGTGCCAGCAGTGACGCAGGGCTAGGAAAACTGTTTTTT. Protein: CASSDAGLGKLFF.